The T cell receptor beta chain described here comes from a study of cytomegalovirus exposure and HLA in healthy donors. To note about this clone: As yet, its antigen is unknown.

Amplification used 60 Vbeta primers and 13 Jbeta primers. Data came from immunoSEQ multiplex PCR; TCRdb stores just in-frame clones and leaves some out. This table lists 35,000 to 45,000 clones. Whole-study results and caveats: Donors belonging to an Asian-associated ancestry cluster reportedly showed fewer N-insertions in productive TCRs than the 666-donor mean, according to what a later analysis found.

The V end lost 3 bases, the J end lost 5 bases, and 11 bases lay between the germline ends. The CDR3 spans 13 residues. In germline, CDR1 is SGHTA, CDR2 FQGTGA. The chain recombines TRBV7-3 with TRBJ2-7; possible D gene TRBD2, 6 bases. Sequencing was done on a sample of PBMCs. This clonotype originated in a human donor in good health. CDR3 nucleotide sequence: TGTGCCAGCAGCTTGGGACCGGGGGACGAGCAGTACTTC. Translated, it gives CASSLGPGDEQYF.